The 9 T cell receptor beta chains presented below share a single source sample, sequenced in a study of shared clonotypes between healthy human individuals. Measured with immunoSEQ multiplex PCR; TCRdb has only the in-frame clones, and not every one. The sample gives 2 million to 2.5 million clones, 95% of which show up once; 0.13% is in the top ten. The sequencing sample was made of naive CD4+ T cells sorted from blood. The subset was: CD45RA+ positively selected. The receptors here all came from a young man in good health.

The chain uses TRBV19 and TRBJ1-5; D gene ambiguous. With 1 base removed from V and 0 bases from J, the gap between germline ends came to 7 bases. Germline assignment: CDR1 LNHDA and CDR2 SQIVND (reference sequence). The CDR3 has 15 residues. As DNA, the CDR3 is TGTGCCAGTAGTATAGGGAAGTATAGCAATCAGCCCCAGCATTTT. Translation: CASSIGKYSNQPQHF. Full variable domain (missing parts from reference TRBV19 and TRBJ1-5): DGGITQSPKYLFRKEGQNVTLSCEQNLNHDAMYWYRQDPGQGLRLIYYSQIVNDFQKGDIAEGYSVSREKKESFPLTVTSAQKNPTAFYLCASSIGKYSNQPQHFGDGTRLSIL.

The chain recombines TRBV2 with TRBJ2-3; TRBD1 might be the D (6 bases). The CDR3 consists of 13 residues. The V gene lost 10 bases and the J gene lost 0 bases, with 11 bases spanning the gap. Per germline, CDR1 SNHLY and CDR2 FYNNEI. The CDR3 sequence is CATDRTSTDTQYF. The CDR3 nucleotides read TGTGCCACCGACAGGACTAGCACAGATACGCAGTATTTT. The full variable domain, with the rest looked up from reference TRBV2 and TRBJ2-3, is EPEVTQTPSHQVTQMGQEVILRCVPISNHLYFYWYRQILGQKVEFLVSFYNNEISEKSEIFDDQFSVERPDGSNFTLKIRSTKLEDSAMYFCATDRTSTDTQYFGPGTRLTVL.

This clone has only one observation. The genes are TRBV6-1 and TRBJ1-5; D ambiguous. V was trimmed by 5 bases and J by 5 bases, leaving 4 bases between them. Germline V CDR1 and CDR2: MNHNS, SASEGT. The CDR3 is made up of 11 amino acids. The CDR3 here is CASSRDQPQHF. In DNA form, the CDR3 reads TGTGCCAGCAGTCGGGATCAGCCCCAGCATTTT.

This chain joins TRBV19 and TRBJ1-4; 9 bases agree with TRBD1. V shed 4 bases, J shed 6 bases, and the junction held 6 bases outside the gene matches. Germline V gene lookup returns CDR1 LNHDA and CDR2 SQIVND (reference sequence). CDR3 length equals 15 residues. CDR3 sequence (DNA): TGTGCCAGTAGTAGACCTAGGACAGGGGATGAAAAACTGTTTTTT. Translated: CASSRPRTGDEKLFF. The variable domain in full, completed from reference TRBV19 and TRBJ1-4, reads DGGITQSPKYLFRKEGQNVTLSCEQNLNHDAMYWYRQDPGQGLRLIYYSQIVNDFQKGDIAEGYSVSREKKESFPLTVTSAQKNPTAFYLCASSRPRTGDEKLFFGSGTQLSVL.

Only one count was recorded for this clone. The V gene is TRBV4-1, the J gene TRBJ1-4; perhaps TRBD1 as D (5 bases). Germline CDR1 MGHRA, CDR2 YSYEKL. The CDR3 spans 18 residues. Trimming took 4 bases from V and 0 from J, leaving 18 bases between them. Here the CDR3 DNA reads TGCGCCAGCAGCCGTGGGACTCAGAGAGGTCCAACTAATGAAAAACTGTTTTTT. Residues: CASSRGTQRGPTNEKLFF.

A single count supports this clone. The J gene is TRBJ2-7, the V gene TRBV5-1; D not resolved. Germline lookup yields CDR1 SGHRS and CDR2 YFSETQ. Trimming took 0 bases from V and 2 from J, leaving 12 bases between them. There are 15 residues in the CDR3. CDR3 protein: CASSLALATAYEQYF. CDR3 DNA sequence: TGCGCCAGCAGCTTGGCCTTAGCAACAGCCTACGAGCAGTACTTC.

J is TRBJ2-5 and V is TRBV11-2, with D hard to call. Between the trimmed V and J ends, which lost 0 bases and 10 bases, there was a span of 15 bases. Germline V gene lookup returns CDR1 SGHAT and CDR2 FQNNGV. The CDR3 contains 14 residues. CDR3 bases: TGTGCCAGCAGCTTAGAAGGCCGGCTCCAGGACCAGTACTTC. This gives the protein CASSLEGRLQDQYF.

J is TRBJ2-7 and V is TRBV5-1, with D tentatively TRBD2 (6 bases). CDR3 length: 14 residues. V dropped 4 bases and J dropped 2 bases, with 13 bases sitting between them. Germline V CDR1 and CDR2: SGHRS, YFSETQ. The CDR3 sequence: CASSLEGIAYEQYF. CDR3 DNA sequence: TGCGCCAGCAGCCTGGAGGGGATTGCCTACGAGCAGTACTTC.

The rearrangement links TRBV5-1 to TRBJ1-2; perhaps TRBD1 as D (5 bases). V lost 6 bases and J lost 6, with 21 bases in between. Germline lookup yields CDR1 SGHRS and CDR2 YFSETQ. The CDR3 consists of 15 residues. The CDR3 region has the DNA TGCGCCAGCACCTCCGGGACTGCAACTTTGGATGGCTACACCTTC. It codes for CASTSGTATLDGYTF.